Below are 2 T cell receptor beta chains sequenced from a single sample in a study of CD8 T cells in Susac syndrome. An input of roughly 0.5 to 1 ug of RNA was subjected to reverse transcription using random hexamers. TCRdb fed the immunoSEQ multiplex PCR reads into MiXCR, producing one record per CDR3 protein. The table shows 150,000 to 200,000 distinct CDR3 sequences, with 95% to 96% occurring only once. The sample taken for sequencing was CD4+ T cells from PBMCs. The receptor set was obtained from a human donor with Susac syndrome.

The rearrangement uses TRBV2 and TRBJ1-1; D is possibly TRBD1 (5 bases). Trimming cost V 6 bases and J 1 base, with 15 bases left between them. The CDR3 extends over 15 amino acids. Germline V gene sequence: CDR1 SNHLY, CDR2 FYNNEI. The CDR3 reads CASSEGSRRNTEAFF. DNA for the CDR3: TGTGCCAGCAGCGAGGGGAGCCGACGGAACACTGAAGCTTTCTTT.

This chain joins TRBV14 and TRBJ1-5, with a tentative D call TRBD1 (5 bases). CDR3 length: 15 residues. Trimming removed 4 bases at V and 1 base at J, with 11 bases between. In germline, CDR1 is SGHDN, CDR2 FVKESK. CDR3 bases: TGTGCCAGCAGCCCGAACCGGGACAGCAATCAGCCCCAGCATTTT. Protein: CASSPNRDSNQPQHF.